This T cell receptor beta chain was observed in a study of blood T cell repertoires in COVID-19. Per the original data handling: It was from reference gene primer amplification that nucleated cell counts were estimated. Produced via immunoSEQ multiplex PCR; TCRdb's table is partial and in-frame only. V and J calls and clone size are those listed in that table; D and trimming were worked out from the DNA. The data show over 250,000 clones, approximately 85% seen once. This sequence was found in a woman between 70 and 85 years old with acute or convalescent COVID-19. The specimen was peripheral blood.

For the CDR3, the DNA is TGTGCAAGTCGCTTATTCACTCCTGGACAGGCGCTTTACGAGCAGTACTTC. Encoded protein: CASRLFTPGQALYEQYF. The chain joins TRBV12-2 to TRBJ2-7; the table's D call TRBD1 went unverified against the DNA. TRBV12-2 is reported as a pseudogene. The CDR3 length is 17 residues.